One and the same sample provided the 13 T cell receptor beta chains below, sequenced in a study of tumor-infiltrating lymphocytes in oesophageal squamous cell carcinoma (dated by TCRdb to the mid-2010s). The instrument was an Illumina HiSeq 2000. Starting from the raw public reads, TCRdb applied fastp trimming at Q25, assembled clones with MiXCR and retained in-frame beta chains. Duplicate CDR3 protein sequences are folded into a single record with the most common DNA and genes. The sample profile shows 9,500 to 14,000 distinct CDR3 sequences; more than 50% of them were found once. The ten largest account for roughly 50% of the sample. The sequenced sample consisted of blood. The receptors derive from a female donor with esophageal squamous cell carcinoma.

By share of the sample, this clonotype is medium-sized. The rearrangement uses TRBV7-9 and TRBJ2-2; D remains unclear. CDR3 length equals 14 residues. Germline V gene sequence: CDR1 SEHNR, CDR2 FQNEAQ (reference sequence). V lost 2 bases to trimming and J lost 0 bases, with 4 bases between them. CDR3 region: CASSLIANTGELFF. CDR3 bases: TGTGCCAGCAGCTTAATAGCGAACACCGGGGAGCTGTTTTTT.

A note on this clonotype: The missing conserved phenylalanine or tryptophan at the end of this CDR3 makes a read error likely. It is unclear where the CDR3 begins or ends on the DNA, so no DNA is shown, and the CDR3 is as TCRdb lists it. The chain employs TRBV7-6 and TRBJ2-5; the table's D gene call, TRBD1, was not cross checked with the DNA. Germline loops: CDR1 SGHVS, CDR2 FNYEAQ. Ends included, the CDR3 has 13 residues. This CDR3 is CASSTGGEQYFGN.

Only a few counts were recorded for this clonotype. The chain is built from TRBV7-6 and TRBJ2-1, with D uncertain. This CDR3 region has 14 residues. Per germline, CDR1 SGHVS and CDR2 FNYEAQ. V lost 7 bases, J lost 1 base, and 11 bases lay in between. The CDR3 loop is CASTPDSSYNEQFF. CDR3 DNA sequence: TGTGCCAGCACCCCCGATAGTTCCTACAATGAGCAGTTCTTC. The full variable domain, completed using reference TRBV7-6 and TRBJ2-1, is GAGVSQSPRYKVTKRGQDVALRCDPISGHVSLYWYRQALGQGPEFLTYFNYEAQQDKSGLPNDRFSAERPEGSISTLTIQRTEQRDSAMYRCASTPDSSYNEQFFGPGTRLTVL.

This clonotype has a handful of counts. The genes are TRBV7-9 and TRBJ2-2; tentatively, D is TRBD1 (6 bases). V lost 2 bases to trimming and J lost 5 bases, with 12 bases between them. The CDR3 is 15 amino acids. In germline, CDR1 is SEHNR, CDR2 FQNEAQ (reference sequence). The DNA of the CDR3 is TGTGCCAGCAGCTTAACAGGGAAGGATACCGGGGAGCTGTTTTTT. Its translation: CASSLTGKDTGELFF.

The chain joins TRBV28 to TRBJ2-7, with 9 bases identical to TRBD2. The DNA end is more similar to TRBJ2-5, so the J call may be wrong. The CDR3 extends over 14 amino acids. Germline CDR1 is MDHEN and CDR2 is SYDVKM. CDR3 protein: CASRLSAGGETQYF. For the CDR3, the DNA is TGTGCCAGCAGACTATCAGCGGGAGGAGAGACCCAGTACTTC.

Notes on this clonotype: The junction and the germline gene differ at one end; a read error may be behind it. The V and J genes are TRBV6-2 or TRBV6-3 and TRBJ2-4; 13 nucleotides match TRBD2. The CDR3 extends over 12 amino acids. Germline V CDR1 and CDR2: MNHEY, SVGEGT. CDR3 nucleotides: TGTGCCAGCAGCTTGGGACTAGCGGGAATGAGCTTC. This gives the protein CASSLGLAGMSF.

This chain joins TRBV7-3 and TRBJ2-1; no clear D. The CDR3 sequence is 14 residues long. Germline CDR1 reads SGHTA; CDR2 reads FQGTGA. The V end lost 3 bases, the J end lost 0 bases, and 6 bases lay between the germline ends. The DNA of the CDR3 is TGTGCCAGCAGCTTGGCTAGCTCCTACAATGAGCAGTTCTTC. The encoded protein is CASSLASSYNEQFF.

In this sample, this clonotype turned up once. The V call is TRBV7-2, the J call TRBJ2-3; D is uncertain. The V gene's germline CDR1 is SGHTA and CDR2 FQGNSA. V gave up 4 bases and J gave up 5 bases, with 13 bases separating them. The CDR3 contains 14 residues. The CDR3 nucleotides are TGTGCCAGCAGCTACACAGCGACGCAAGATACGCAGTATTTT. Translated, it gives CASSYTATQDTQYF. The entire variable domain, with the rest obtained from reference TRBV7-2 and TRBJ2-3, is as follows: GAGVSQSPSNKVTEKGKDVELRCDPISGHTALYWYRQSLGQGLEFLIYFQGNSAPDKSGLPSDRFSAERTGGSVSTLTIQRTQQEDSAVYLCASSYTATQDTQYFGPGTRLTVL.

The V and J genes are TRBV6-1 and TRBJ2-5; D is undetermined. TRBJ2-7 explains the end of the DNA better; the J call may be wrong. Germline loops: CDR1 MNHNS, CDR2 SASEGT. CDR3 length equals 13 residues. DNA of the CDR3: TGTGCCAGCAGTGAATTCGAGAACTACGAGCAGTACTTC. Its protein is CASSEFENYEQYF.

The CDR3 region is CASSGLTGGNEQFF. DNA of the CDR3: TGTGCCAGCAGTGGACTCACAGGGGGCAATGAGCAGTTCTTC. V gene TRBV6-1 combines with J gene TRBJ2-1; 8 bases map to TRBD1. The V and J ends lost 4 bases and 6 bases, in that order; junction bases with no gene match: 5. The CDR3 has 14 amino acids. Germline values: CDR1 MNHNS, CDR2 SASEGT.

This clonotype was counted at least ten times. This chain links TRBV12-3 or TRBV12-4 with TRBJ1-5, with TRBD1 as a possible D gene (5 bases). V shed 1 base and J shed 3 bases, with 10 bases lying between them. This CDR3 spans 15 amino acids. The chain's CDR3 is CASSLVGHNNQPQHF. DNA for the CDR3: TGTGCCAGCAGTTTAGTGGGGCACAACAATCAGCCCCAGCATTTT.

The V and J genes are TRBV7-2 and TRBJ2-2; the D call may be TRBD1 or TRBD2 (5 bases each). V lost 7 bases to trimming and J lost 4 bases, with 13 bases between them. The CDR3 sequence is 14 residues long. The germline CDR1 and CDR2 sequences are SGHTA and FQGNSA. The DNA of the CDR3 is TGTGCCAGCATCGGGGCGGCCAGCACCGGGGAGCTGTTTTTT. Its translation: CASIGAASTGELFF.

The chain employs TRBV27 and TRBJ2-7, with D maybe TRBD2 (6 bases). The closer fit of TRBJ2-1 to the DNA end suggests the J call may be wrong. The CDR3 is made up of 12 amino acids. Germline loops: CDR1 MNHEY, CDR2 SMNVEV (reference sequence). The CDR3 region is CATKSPGDEQFF. CDR3 in DNA: TGTGCCACCAAATCCCCGGGGGATGAGCAGTTCTTC.